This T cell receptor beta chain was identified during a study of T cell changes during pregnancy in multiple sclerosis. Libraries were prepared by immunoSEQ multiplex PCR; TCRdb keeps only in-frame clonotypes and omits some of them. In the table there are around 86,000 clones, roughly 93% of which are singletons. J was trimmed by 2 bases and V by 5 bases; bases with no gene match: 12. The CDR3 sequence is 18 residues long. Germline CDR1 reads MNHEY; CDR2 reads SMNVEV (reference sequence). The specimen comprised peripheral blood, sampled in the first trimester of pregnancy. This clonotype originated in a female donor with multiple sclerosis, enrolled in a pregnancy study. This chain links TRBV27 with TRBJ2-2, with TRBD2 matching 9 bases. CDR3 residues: CASSLLGLAGLNTGELFF. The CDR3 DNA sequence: TGTGCCAGCAGTCTTTTAGGTCTAGCGGGACTTAACACCGGGGAGCTGTTTTTT.